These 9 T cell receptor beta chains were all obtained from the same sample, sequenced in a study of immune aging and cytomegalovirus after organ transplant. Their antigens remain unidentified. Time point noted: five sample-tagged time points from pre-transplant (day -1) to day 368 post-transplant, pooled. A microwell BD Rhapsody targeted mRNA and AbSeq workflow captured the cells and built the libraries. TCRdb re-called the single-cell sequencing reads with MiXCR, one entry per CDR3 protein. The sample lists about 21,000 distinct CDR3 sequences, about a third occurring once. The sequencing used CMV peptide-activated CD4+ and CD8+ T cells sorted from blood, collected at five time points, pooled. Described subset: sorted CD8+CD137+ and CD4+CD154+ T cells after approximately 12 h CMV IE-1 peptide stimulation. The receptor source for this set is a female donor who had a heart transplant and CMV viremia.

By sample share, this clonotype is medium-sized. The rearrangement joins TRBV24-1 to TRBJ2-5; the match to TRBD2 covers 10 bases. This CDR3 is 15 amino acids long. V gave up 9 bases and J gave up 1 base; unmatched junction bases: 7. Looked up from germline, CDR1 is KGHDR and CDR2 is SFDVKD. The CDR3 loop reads CATAASGSFQETQYF. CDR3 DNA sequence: TGTGCCACCGCTGCTAGCGGGAGTTTCCAAGAGACCCAGTACTTC.

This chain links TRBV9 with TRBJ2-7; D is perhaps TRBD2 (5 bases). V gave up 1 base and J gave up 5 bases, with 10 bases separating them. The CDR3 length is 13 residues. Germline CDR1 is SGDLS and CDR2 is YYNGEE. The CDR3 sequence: CASSVTLGHEQYF. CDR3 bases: TGTGCCAGCAGCGTAACACTAGGACACGAGCAGTACTTC.

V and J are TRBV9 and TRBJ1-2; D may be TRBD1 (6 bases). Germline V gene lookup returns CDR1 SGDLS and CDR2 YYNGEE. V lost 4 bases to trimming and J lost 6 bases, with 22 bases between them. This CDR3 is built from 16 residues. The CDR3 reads CASSPTPQDSTHGYTF. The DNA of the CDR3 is TGTGCCAGCAGCCCAACACCCCAGGACAGTACTCATGGCTACACCTTC. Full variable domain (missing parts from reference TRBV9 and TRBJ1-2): DSGVTQTPKHLITATGQRVTLRCSPRSGDLSVYWYQQSLDQGLQFLIQYYNGEERAKGNILERFSAQQFPDLHSELNLSSLELGDSALYFCASSPTPQDSTHGYTFGSGTRLTVV.

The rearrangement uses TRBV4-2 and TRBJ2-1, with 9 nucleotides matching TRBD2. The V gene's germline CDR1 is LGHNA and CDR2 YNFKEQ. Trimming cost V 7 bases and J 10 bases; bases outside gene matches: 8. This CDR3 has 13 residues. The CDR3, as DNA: TGTGCCAGCACGTATGGGCTAGCGGGAGAGCAGTTCTTC. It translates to CASTYGLAGEQFF.

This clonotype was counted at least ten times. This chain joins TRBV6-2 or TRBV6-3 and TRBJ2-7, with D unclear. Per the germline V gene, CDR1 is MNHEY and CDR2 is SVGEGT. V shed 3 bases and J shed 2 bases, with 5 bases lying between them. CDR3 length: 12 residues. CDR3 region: CASSYSAYEQYF. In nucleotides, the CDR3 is TGTGCCAGCAGTTATTCCGCCTACGAGCAGTACTTC.

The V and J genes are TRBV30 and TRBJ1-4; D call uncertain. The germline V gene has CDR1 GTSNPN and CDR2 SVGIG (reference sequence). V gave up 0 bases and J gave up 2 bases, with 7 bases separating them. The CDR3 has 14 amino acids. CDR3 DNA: TGTGCCTGGAGTGTACTGGGGACTAATGAAAAACTGTTTTTT. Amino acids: CAWSVLGTNEKLFF.

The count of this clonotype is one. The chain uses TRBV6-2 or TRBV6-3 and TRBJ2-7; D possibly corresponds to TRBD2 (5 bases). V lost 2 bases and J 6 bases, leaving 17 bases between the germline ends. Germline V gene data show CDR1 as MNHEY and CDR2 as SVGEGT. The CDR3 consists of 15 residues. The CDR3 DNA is TGTGCCAGCAGTTACCAGCGGACGGACTTGGCCGAGCAGTACTTC. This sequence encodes CASSYQRTDLAEQYF.

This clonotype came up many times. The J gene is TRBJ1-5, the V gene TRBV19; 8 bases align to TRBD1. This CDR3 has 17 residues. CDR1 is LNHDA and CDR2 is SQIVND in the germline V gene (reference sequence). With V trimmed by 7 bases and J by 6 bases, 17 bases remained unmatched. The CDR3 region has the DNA TGTGCCAGTACCATGATCACAGGGGGAACAGGAGCTCAGCCCCAGCATTTT. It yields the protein CASTMITGGTGAQPQHF. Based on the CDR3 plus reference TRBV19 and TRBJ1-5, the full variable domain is DGGITQSPKYLFRKEGQNVTLSCEQNLNHDAMYWYRQDPGQGLRLIYYSQIVNDFQKGDIAEGYSVSREKKESFPLTVTSAQKNPTAFYLCASTMITGGTGAQPQHFGDGTRLSIL.

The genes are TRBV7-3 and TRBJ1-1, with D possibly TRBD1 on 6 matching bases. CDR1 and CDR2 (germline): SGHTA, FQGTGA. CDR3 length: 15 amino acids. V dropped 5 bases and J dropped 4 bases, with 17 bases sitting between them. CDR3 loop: CASSKRGGGGTEAFF. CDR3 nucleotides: TGTGCCAGCAGCAAGAGAGGGGGGGGTGGCACTGAAGCTTTCTTT.